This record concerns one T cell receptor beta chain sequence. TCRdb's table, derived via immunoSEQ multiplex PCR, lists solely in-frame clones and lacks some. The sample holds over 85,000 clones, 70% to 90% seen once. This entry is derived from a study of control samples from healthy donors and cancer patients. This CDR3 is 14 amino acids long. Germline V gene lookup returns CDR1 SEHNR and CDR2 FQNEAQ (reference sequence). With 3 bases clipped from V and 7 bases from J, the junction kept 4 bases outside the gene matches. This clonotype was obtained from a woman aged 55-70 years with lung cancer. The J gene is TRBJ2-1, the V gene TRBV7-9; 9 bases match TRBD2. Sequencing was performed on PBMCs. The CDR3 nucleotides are TGTGCCAGCAGCTTTTCCGCGGGAGGGAATGAGCAGTTCTTC. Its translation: CASSFSAGGNEQFF.